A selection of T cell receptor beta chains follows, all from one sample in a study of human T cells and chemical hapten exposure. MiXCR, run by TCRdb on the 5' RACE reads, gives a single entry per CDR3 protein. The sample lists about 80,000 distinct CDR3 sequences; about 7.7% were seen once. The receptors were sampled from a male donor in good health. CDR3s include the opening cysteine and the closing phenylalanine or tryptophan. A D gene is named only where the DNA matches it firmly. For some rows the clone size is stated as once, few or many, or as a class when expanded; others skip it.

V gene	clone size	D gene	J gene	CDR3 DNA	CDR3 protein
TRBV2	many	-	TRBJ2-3	TGTGCCAGCAGTGAAATTAGGACAGATACGCAGTATTTT	CASSEIRTDTQYF
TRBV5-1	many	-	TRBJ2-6	TGCGCCAGCAGCTTGTGGGGAGACCCCTCTGGGGCCAACGTCCTGACTTTC	CASSLWGDPSGANVLTF
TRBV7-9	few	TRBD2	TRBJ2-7	TGTGCCAGCAGCTCTGAAGCGGGAGGCACCTACGAGCAGTACTTC	CASSSEAGGTYEQYF
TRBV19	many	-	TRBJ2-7	TGTGCCAGTAGGCAGGGAGAGTCCTACGAGCAGTACTTC	CASRQGESYEQYF
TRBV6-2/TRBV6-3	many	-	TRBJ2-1	TGTGCCAGCAGTTATGGTGTTCCAGAGTACAATGAGCAGTTCTTC	CASSYGVPEYNEQFF
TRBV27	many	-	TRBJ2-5	TGTGCCAGCAGTCCCGCGGACAGTTTTGAAGAGACCCAGTACTTC	CASSPADSFEETQYF
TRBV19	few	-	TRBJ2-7	TGTGCCACGAGTCCCAGGAGCTCCTACGAGCAGTACTTC	CATSPRSSYEQYF
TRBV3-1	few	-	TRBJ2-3	TGTGCCAGCAGCCAAGGCGGGGACGATACGCAGTATTTT	CASSQGGDDTQYF
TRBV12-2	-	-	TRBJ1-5	TGTGCAAGTCGCTCTTTCCGGGGGGCCTCAAATCAGCCCCAGCATTTT	CASRSFRGASNQPQHF
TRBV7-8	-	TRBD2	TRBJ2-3	TGTGCCAGCAGCTCCGGGACTAGCGGGAGGGCCGGTAGAGATACGCAGTATTTT	CASSSGTSGRAGRDTQYF
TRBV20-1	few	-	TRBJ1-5	TGCAGTGCTAGAGCCGGGGTACGGAATCAGCCCCAGCATTTT	CSARAGVRNQPQHF
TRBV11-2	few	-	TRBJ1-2	TGTGCCAGCAGCCTGGTAAGGGGAGGAGGCTACACCTTC	CASSLVRGGGYTF
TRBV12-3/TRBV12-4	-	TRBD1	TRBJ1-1	TGTGCCAGCAGTTCCTGGACAGGGGTGATCACTGAAGCTTTCTTT	CASSSWTGVITEAFF
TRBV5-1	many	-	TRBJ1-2	TGCGCCAGCAGCTCGGCCACGCTTACGACAGACTATGGCTACACCTTC	CASSSATLTTDYGYTF
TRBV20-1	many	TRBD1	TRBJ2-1	TGCAGTGCCGGGACAGGGAGGGAGCAGTTCTTC	CSAGTGREQFF
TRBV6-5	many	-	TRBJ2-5	TGTGCCAGCAGTTACTCGAGGACGGAGACCCAGTACTTC	CASSYSRTETQYF
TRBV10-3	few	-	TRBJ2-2	TGTGCCATCAGCCCAAGTGGAGCCACCGGGGAGCTGTTTTTT	CAISPSGATGELFF
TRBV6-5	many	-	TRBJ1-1	TGTGCCAGCAGTTACACTCAAGGGGGCACTGAAGCTTTCTTT	CASSYTQGGTEAFF
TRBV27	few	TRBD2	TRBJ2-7	TGTGCCAGCAGTTTAAACGGGGGGGCCTACGAGCAGTACTTC	CASSLNGGAYEQYF